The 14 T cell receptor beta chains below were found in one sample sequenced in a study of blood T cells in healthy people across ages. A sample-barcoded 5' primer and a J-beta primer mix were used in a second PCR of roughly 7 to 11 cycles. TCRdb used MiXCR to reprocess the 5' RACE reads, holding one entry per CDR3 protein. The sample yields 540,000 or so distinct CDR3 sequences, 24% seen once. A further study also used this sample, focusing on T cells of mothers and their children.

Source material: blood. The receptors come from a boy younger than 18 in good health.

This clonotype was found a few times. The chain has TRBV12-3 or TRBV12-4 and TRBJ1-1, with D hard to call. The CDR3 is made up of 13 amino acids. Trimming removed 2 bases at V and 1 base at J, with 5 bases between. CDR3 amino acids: CASSLRRNTEAFF. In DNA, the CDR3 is TGTGCCAGCAGTTTAAGACGGAACACTGAAGCTTTCTTT.

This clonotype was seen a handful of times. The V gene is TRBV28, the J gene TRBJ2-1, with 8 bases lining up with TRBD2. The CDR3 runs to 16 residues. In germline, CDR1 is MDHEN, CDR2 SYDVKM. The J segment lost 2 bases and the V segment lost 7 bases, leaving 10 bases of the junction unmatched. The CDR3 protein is CASTHFSGVAYNEQFF. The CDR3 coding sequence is TGTGCCAGCACCCATTTTAGCGGGGTGGCCTACAATGAGCAGTTCTTC. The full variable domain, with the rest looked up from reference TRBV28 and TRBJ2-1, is DVKVTQSSRYLVKRTGEKVFLECVQDMDHENMFWYRQDPGLGLRLIYFSYDVKMKEKGDIPEGYSVSREKKERFSLILESASTNQTSMYLCASTHFSGVAYNEQFFGPGTRLTVL.

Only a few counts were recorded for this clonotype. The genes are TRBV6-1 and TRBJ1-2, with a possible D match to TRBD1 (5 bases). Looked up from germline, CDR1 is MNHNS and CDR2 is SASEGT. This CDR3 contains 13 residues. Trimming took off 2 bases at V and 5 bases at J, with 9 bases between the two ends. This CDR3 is CASSEQGGYGYTF. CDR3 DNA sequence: TGTGCCAGCAGTGAACAGGGAGGGTATGGCTACACCTTC.

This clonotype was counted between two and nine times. In DNA form, the CDR3 reads TGTGCCAGCCCGGAGAACACCGGGGAGCTGTTTTTT. It translates to CASPENTGELFF. The chain carries TRBV12-3 or TRBV12-4 and TRBJ2-2; D is unclear. The CDR3 consists of 12 residues. V lost 8 bases and J lost 1, with 5 bases in between.

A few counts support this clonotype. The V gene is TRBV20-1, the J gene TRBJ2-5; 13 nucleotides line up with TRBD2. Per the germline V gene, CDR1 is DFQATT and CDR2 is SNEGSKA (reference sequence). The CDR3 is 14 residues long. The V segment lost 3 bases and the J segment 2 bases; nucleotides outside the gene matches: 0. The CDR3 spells CSARGLAGQETQYF. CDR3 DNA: TGCAGTGCTAGGGGACTAGCGGGACAAGAGACCCAGTACTTC.

The DNA for the CDR3 is TGTGCCAGCTCACCTAACTCCGGGACAGGGCAATCCGGGGAGCTGTTTTTT. It yields the protein CASSPNSGTGQSGELFF. J is TRBJ2-2 and V is TRBV18; TRBD1 matches 9 bases. CDR1 is KGHSH, CDR2 LQKENI, per germline. The CDR3 spans 17 residues. The V and J ends lost 3 bases and 6 bases, in that order; junction bases with no gene match: 11.

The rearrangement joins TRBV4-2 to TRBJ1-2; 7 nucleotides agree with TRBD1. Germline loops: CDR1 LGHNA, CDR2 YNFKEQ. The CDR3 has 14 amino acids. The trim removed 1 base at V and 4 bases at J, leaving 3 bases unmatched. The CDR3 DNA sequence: TGTGCCAGCAGCCAAGGGGGACAGCTCTATGGCTACACCTTC. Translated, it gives CASSQGGQLYGYTF.

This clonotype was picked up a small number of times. Here the CDR3 reads CASSQEGTSYSGNTIYF. CDR3 in DNA: TGTGCCAGCAGCCAAGAGGGTACGAGTTACTCTGGAAACACCATATATTTT. The chain joins TRBV14 to TRBJ1-3; D gene ambiguous. This CDR3 contains 17 residues. V lost 0 bases and J lost 0, with 12 bases in between. The germline CDR1 and CDR2 sequences are SGHDN and FVKESK.

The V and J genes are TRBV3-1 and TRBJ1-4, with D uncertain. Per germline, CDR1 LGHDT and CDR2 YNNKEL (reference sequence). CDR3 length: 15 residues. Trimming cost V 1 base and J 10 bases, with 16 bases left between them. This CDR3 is CASSQGTRDTGKLFF. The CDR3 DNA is TGTGCCAGCAGCCAAGGGACCCGGGATACGGGAAAACTGTTTTTT.

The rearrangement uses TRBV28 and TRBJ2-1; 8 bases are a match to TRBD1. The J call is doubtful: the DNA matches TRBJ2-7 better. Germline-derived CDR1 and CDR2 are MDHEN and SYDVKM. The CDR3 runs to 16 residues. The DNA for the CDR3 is TGTGCCAGCAGTCTATTAGGACAGGGTGCCACCTACGAGCAGTACTTC. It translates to CASSLLGQGATYEQYF.

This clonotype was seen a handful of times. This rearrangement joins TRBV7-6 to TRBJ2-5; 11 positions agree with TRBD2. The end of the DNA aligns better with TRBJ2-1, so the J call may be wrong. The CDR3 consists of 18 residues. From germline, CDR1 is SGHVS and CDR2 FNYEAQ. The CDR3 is CASSPRRMGLADHNEQFF. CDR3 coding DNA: TGTGCCAGCAGCCCGCGTCGGATGGGACTAGCGGATCACAATGAGCAGTTCTTC.

The CDR3 bases are TGCGCCAGCAGCGACGGAGTAGCCAAAAACATTCAGTACTTC. It encodes CASSDGVAKNIQYF. J is TRBJ2-4 and V is TRBV4-3, with unresolved D. The V and J ends lost 5 bases and 0 bases respectively, with 8 bases between them. This CDR3 comprises 14 residues. Germline V lookup: CDR1 LGHNA, CDR2 YSLEER.

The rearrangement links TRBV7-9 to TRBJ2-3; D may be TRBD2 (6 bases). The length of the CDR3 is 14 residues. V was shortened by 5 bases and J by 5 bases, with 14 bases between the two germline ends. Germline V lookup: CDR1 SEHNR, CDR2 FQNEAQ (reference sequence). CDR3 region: CASSPGLGGDTQYF. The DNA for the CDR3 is TGTGCCAGCAGCCCCGGACTGGGGGGAGATACGCAGTATTTT.

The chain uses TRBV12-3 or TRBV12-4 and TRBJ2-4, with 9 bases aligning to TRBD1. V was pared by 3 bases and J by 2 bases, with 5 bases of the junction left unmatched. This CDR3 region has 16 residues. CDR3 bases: TGTGCCAGCAGTTTGTCGGGACAGGGTACCAAAAACATTCAGTACTTC. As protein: CASSLSGQGTKNIQYF.